This T cell receptor beta chain stems from a study of response to subunit inactivated influenza vaccine. A single record per CDR3 protein comes from TCRdb applying MiXCR to the RT-PCR reads. The data show 650,000 to 800,000 distinct CDR3 sequences, about 15% seen once. The sample holds a few counts of this clonotype. From germline, CDR1 is SGHDT and CDR2 YYEEEE. This CDR3 spans 14 amino acids. The V and J ends lost 2 bases and 5 bases, in that order; junction bases with no gene match: 6. The receptor comes from a man aged 50-59 years who received an inactivated influenza vaccine. The chain is built from TRBV5-6 and TRBJ1-1; 7 bases align to TRBD1. The material sequenced was PBMCs from blood, taken 14 days before vaccination. DNA of the CDR3: TGTGCCAGCAGCTTTGGACAGGAAGGGACTGAAGCTTTCTTT. Translated: CASSFGQEGTEAFF.